This TCR beta chain originates from a study of blood T cell repertoires in COVID-19. Study at large: Collection of acute and convalescent COVID-19 samples took place in the United States, Italy and Spain. PBMCs, B-cell-depleted T cells, or T cells were the source of the cDNA or gDNA that made up the material.

As handled by the study authors: From reference gene primer amplification, estimates of nucleated cell counts were derived. The repertoire was sequenced with immunoSEQ multiplex PCR; TCRdb's copy has only in-frame clones and lacks some. That table supplies the V and J calls and clone size; D and trimming were determined from the DNA. This sample has about 330,000 clones, with 86% found just once. Trimming left V 4 bases short and J 1 base short, with 9 bases between. The CDR3 loop spans 14 amino acids. The germline V gene has CDR1 SGHTA and CDR2 FQGNSA. The sequence came from a woman aged 50 to 65 with acute or convalescent COVID-19. Source material: peripheral blood. V gene TRBV7-2 combines with J gene TRBJ2-3; a possible D gene is TRBD1 (5 bases). The CDR3 DNA reads TGTGCCAGCAGCTGGGCAGGGCGCACAGATACGCAGTATTTT. The encoded protein is CASSWAGRTDTQYF.